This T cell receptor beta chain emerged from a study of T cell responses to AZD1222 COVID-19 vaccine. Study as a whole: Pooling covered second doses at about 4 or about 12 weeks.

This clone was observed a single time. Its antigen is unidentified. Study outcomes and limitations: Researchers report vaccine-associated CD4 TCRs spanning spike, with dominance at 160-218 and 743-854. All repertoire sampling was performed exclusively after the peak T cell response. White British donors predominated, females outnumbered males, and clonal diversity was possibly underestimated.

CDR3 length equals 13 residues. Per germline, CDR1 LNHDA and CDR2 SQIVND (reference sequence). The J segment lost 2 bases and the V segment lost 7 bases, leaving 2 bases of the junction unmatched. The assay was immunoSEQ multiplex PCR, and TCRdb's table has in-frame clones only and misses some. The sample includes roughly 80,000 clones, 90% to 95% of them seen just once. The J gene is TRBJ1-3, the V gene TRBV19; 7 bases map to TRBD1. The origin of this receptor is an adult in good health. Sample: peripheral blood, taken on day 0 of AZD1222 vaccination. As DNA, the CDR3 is TGTGCCAGTACAGGGACAGCTGGAAACACCATATATTTT. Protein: CASTGTAGNTIYF. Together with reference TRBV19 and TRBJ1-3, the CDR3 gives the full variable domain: DGGITQSPKYLFRKEGQNVTLSCEQNLNHDAMYWYRQDPGQGLRLIYYSQIVNDFQKGDIAEGYSVSREKKESFPLTVTSAQKNPTAFYLCASTGTAGNTIYFGEGSWLTVV.